Below, 20 T cell receptor beta chains from the same sample are listed, as sequenced in a study of CD8 T cells in ankylosing spondylitis. One entry per CDR3 protein, called by TCRdb with MiXCR from the 5' RACE reads. The profile shows some 250,000 distinct CDR3 sequences, around 25% of them singletons. Sample: blood, either unsorted or a sorted T cell fraction (not recorded which). These receptors were taken from a male donor with ankylosing spondylitis or in good health (not recorded which).

This chain uses TRBV11-2 with TRBJ2-7; D possibly corresponds to TRBD2 (8 bases). Germline lookup yields CDR1 SGHAT and CDR2 FQNNGV. Trimming removed 5 bases from V and 3 bases from J, with 17 bases in between. This CDR3 spans 15 amino acids. CDR3 sequence reads: CASSPSTGTSYEQYF. The DNA for the CDR3 is TGTGCCAGCAGCCCGTCGACAGGGACTAGCTACGAGCAGTACTTC.

V is TRBV10-3 and J is TRBJ2-1; 11 nucleotides align to TRBD2. The CDR3 is made up of 17 amino acids. The germline gives CDR1 ENHRY, CDR2 SYGVKD. The V gene end was trimmed by 0 bases and the J gene end by 9 bases; junction bases not matched to a gene: 10. CDR3 bases: TGTGCCATCAGTGAGTCGAGTTTAGCGGGGGGGCAGGTTGAGCAGTTCTTC. Its translation is CAISESSLAGGQVEQFF.

This clonotype was picked up a small number of times. The CDR3 here is CSARVGRGLTDTQYF. The CDR3 region has the DNA TGCAGTGCTAGAGTGGGGCGGGGTCTCACAGATACGCAGTATTTT. The chain carries TRBV20-1 and TRBJ2-3, with D tentatively TRBD2 (6 bases). CDR3 length equals 15 residues. With 1 base removed from V and 2 bases from J, the gap between germline ends came to 13 bases. The germline V gene has CDR1 DFQATT and CDR2 SNEGSKA (reference sequence).

This clonotype was detected many times. The chain uses TRBV11-2 and TRBJ2-1, with D unclear. Germline assignment: CDR1 SGHAT and CDR2 FQNNGV. This CDR3 region has 18 residues. The germline V and J ends were trimmed by 5 bases and 5 bases, with 25 bases remaining between them. CDR3 nucleotides: TGTGCCAGCAGCCTCTCACATGACAAAATTGATAAGGACAATGAGCAGTTCTTC. This gives the protein CASSLSHDKIDKDNEQFF.

This clonotype occurred many times. V is TRBV10-3 and J is TRBJ2-7; 7 bases are shared with TRBD1. Trimming cost V 4 bases and J 2 bases; bases outside gene matches: 2. Germline V CDR1 and CDR2: ENHRY, SYGVKD. The CDR3 totals 13 residues. The CDR3 DNA reads TGTGCCATCAGTGCCCAGGGGGCCTACGAGCAGTACTTC. Its translation: CAISAQGAYEQYF.

This clonotype has just one count. The chain links TRBV29-1 to TRBJ1-3; TRBD1 is a possible D gene (6 bases). V was clipped by 1 base and J by 4 bases, with 8 bases between them. This CDR3 region has 13 residues. CDR1 and CDR2 (germline): SQVTM, ANQGSEA. In DNA, the CDR3 is TGCAGCGTTGAAGCAGGGGTCGGAAACACCATATATTTT. The encoded protein is CSVEAGVGNTIYF. Using reference TRBV29-1 and TRBJ1-3 for the parts outside the CDR3, the full variable domain is SAVISQKPSRDICQRGTSLTIQCQVDSQVTMMFWYRQQPGQSLTLIATANQGSEATYESGFVIDKFPISRPNLTFSTLTVSNMSPEDSSIYLCSVEAGVGNTIYFGEGSWLTVV.

This chain connects TRBV12-3 or TRBV12-4 to TRBJ1-4; D is uncertain. CDR3 size: 14 residues. V was cut by 3 bases and J by 7 bases, with 12 bases left in between. The CDR3 region has the DNA TGTGCCAGCAGTTTGACGCCGGTTGGTGAAAAACTGTTTTTT. Translation gives CASSLTPVGEKLFF.

V gene TRBV19 combines with J gene TRBJ1-5; TRBD1 matches 7 bases. V lost 4 bases, J lost 3 bases, and 3 bases stayed unmatched. Germline lookup yields CDR1 LNHDA and CDR2 SQIVND (reference sequence). This CDR3 spans 14 amino acids. CDR3 DNA: TGTGCCAGTAGTAAAGGACAGGACAATCAGCCCCAGCATTTT. This sequence encodes CASSKGQDNQPQHF.

This clonotype was counted once. This chain joins TRBV20-1 and TRBJ2-5; D not resolved. CDR1 is DFQATT, CDR2 SNEGSKA, per germline (reference sequence). The CDR3 runs to 14 residues. V was shortened by 4 bases and J by 1 base, with 13 bases between the two germline ends. CDR3 loop: CSATGRLLQETQYF. The DNA for the CDR3 is TGCAGTGCTACCGGACGCCTACTCCAAGAGACCCAGTACTTC.

The table lists this clonotype with many counts. The V call is TRBV6-5, the J call TRBJ2-7; D possibly corresponds to TRBD2 (5 bases). Germline V gene lookup returns CDR1 MNHEY and CDR2 SVGAGI. The CDR3 spans 14 residues. V was clipped by 2 bases and J by 6 bases, with 14 bases between them. The CDR3 loop reads CASSYAAELGEQYF. DNA for the CDR3: TGTGCCAGCAGTTACGCGGCGGAACTAGGCGAGCAGTACTTC.

This clonotype showed up many times. This rearrangement joins TRBV12-3 or TRBV12-4 to TRBJ2-2; D is possibly TRBD1 or TRBD2 (6 bases each). The length of the CDR3 is 17 residues. V shed 3 bases and J shed 4 bases, with 18 bases lying between them. The CDR3 spells CASSFKGTGRLTGELFF. The CDR3 DNA reads as TGTGCCAGCAGTTTTAAGGGAACAGGGAGGCTCACCGGGGAGCTGTTTTTT.

This clonotype has more than one count but fewer than ten. The rearrangement uses TRBV24-1 and TRBJ2-1; 10 nucleotides agree with TRBD2. The CDR3 length is 15 residues. CDR1 and CDR2 from the germline V gene are KGHDR and SFDVKD. With 1 base clipped from V and 8 bases from J, the junction kept 4 bases outside the gene matches. The CDR3 coding sequence is TGTGCCACCAGTGATTTTACTAGCGGGGAATATGAGCAGTTCTTC. Protein product: CATSDFTSGEYEQFF.

This clonotype has only a few counts. The J gene is TRBJ2-1, the V gene TRBV20-1; 7 bases are a match to TRBD1. The CDR3 length is 14 residues. Losses at the gene ends were 6 bases for V and 9 bases for J; bases not matched to a gene: 14. Germline V gene data show CDR1 as DFQATT and CDR2 as SNEGSKA (reference sequence). CDR3 bases: TGCAGTGCCTTGCCGAGTACAGGGGAGAGTGAGCAGTTCTTC. It codes for CSALPSTGESEQFF.

V and J are TRBV3-1 and TRBJ2-2; 7 bases map to TRBD2. The germline CDR1 and CDR2 sequences are LGHDT and YNNKEL (reference sequence). This CDR3 spans 18 amino acids. Losses at the gene ends were 1 base for V and 7 bases for J; bases not matched to a gene: 15. The CDR3 reads CASSQGRLSASGGGELFF. The CDR3, as DNA: TGTGCCAGCAGCCAAGGTCGGTTGTCCGCTTCGGGGGGCGGGGAGCTGTTTTTT.

This clonotype was counted only a few times. This chain joins TRBV12-3 or TRBV12-4 and TRBJ2-7, with 7 bases aligning to TRBD1. The CDR3 runs 14 residues. V lost 6 bases, J lost 3 bases, and 8 bases stayed unmatched. CDR3 protein: CASRSGQSYYEQYF. CDR3 coding DNA: TGTGCCAGCAGGTCGGGACAGTCTTACTACGAGCAGTACTTC.

This clonotype was seen only a few times. V and J are TRBV6-5 and TRBJ1-1, with D possibly matching TRBD1 (5 bases). CDR1 is MNHEY and CDR2 is SVGAGI in the germline V gene. Trimming cost V 3 bases and J 4 bases, with 9 bases left between them. The CDR3 runs to 13 residues. The CDR3 is CASSYGGITEAFF. CDR3 coding DNA: TGTGCCAGCAGTTATGGGGGTATCACTGAAGCTTTCTTT.

V gene TRBV14 combines with J gene TRBJ2-3; TRBD2 matches at 8 bases. There are 14 residues in the CDR3. The ends lost 4 bases at V and 7 bases at J; junction bases unmatched: 7. Germline assignment: CDR1 SGHDN and CDR2 FVKESK. CDR3 residues: CASSLAGLTHTQYF. The DNA for the CDR3 is TGTGCCAGCAGCCTAGCGGGGCTCACCCATACGCAGTATTTT. Together with reference TRBV14 and TRBJ2-3, the CDR3 gives the full variable domain: EAGVTQFPSHSVIEKGQTVTLRCDPISGHDNLYWYRRVMGKEIKFLLHFVKESKQDESGMPNNRFLAERTGGTYSTLKVQPAELEDSGVYFCASSLAGLTHTQYFGPGTRLTVL.

The chain carries TRBV12-3 or TRBV12-4 and TRBJ2-5; 11 bases map to TRBD2. CDR3 length: 17 residues. J was trimmed by 1 base and V by 3 bases; bases with no gene match: 7. The chain's CDR3 is CASSFSTSGGPQETQYF. DNA for the CDR3: TGTGCCAGCAGTTTCTCTACTAGCGGGGGCCCCCAAGAGACCCAGTACTTC.

This clonotype came up a few times. The chain has TRBV28 and TRBJ2-1, with no clear D. V dropped 4 bases and J dropped 7 bases, with 8 bases sitting between them. This CDR3 is 12 amino acids long. CDR1 is MDHEN, CDR2 SYDVKM, per germline. This chain's CDR3 is CASSSQWNEQFF. CDR3 bases: TGTGCCAGCAGTTCACAGTGGAATGAGCAGTTCTTC.

The chain employs TRBV6-1 and TRBJ2-5; D might be TRBD1 or TRBD2, each matching 5 bases. This CDR3 region has 15 residues. CDR1 and CDR2 (germline): MNHNS, SASEGT. The V and J ends lost 6 bases and 2 bases respectively, with 16 bases between them. The CDR3 reads CASSTLSREQETQYF. CDR3 nucleotides: TGTGCCAGCAGCACCCTGAGCAGGGAGCAAGAGACCCAGTACTTC.